Described below is a single T cell receptor beta chain sequence and its context. The source of the sample is a study of shared clonotypes between healthy human individuals. Here immunoSEQ multiplex PCR was the method, and the copy in TCRdb shows in-frame clones only, minus some. The repertoire has more than 2 million clones, roughly 94% of them found once; the top ten carry roughly 1%. Germline CDR1 reads SGHAT; CDR2 reads FQNNGV. The CDR3 is 18 residues long. V lost 5 bases and J lost 3, with 25 bases in between. Naive CD8 cells comprised CD45RO-negative, CCR7-positively selected cells, excluding terminally differentiated effector memory CD45RA+ cells.

The receptor was derived from a man aged 18-30 years in good health. Sequencing was carried out using naive CD8+ T cells sorted from blood. The V and J genes are TRBV11-2 and TRBJ1-1, with D possibly matching TRBD1 (6 bases). CDR3 DNA sequence: TGTGCCAGCAGCCCAGCGACAGGATGGAGTGGGACGGACACTGAAGCTTTCTTT. This translates into CASSPATGWSGTDTEAFF.